The 27 T cell receptor beta chains reported below all come from one sample, sequenced in a study of T cell responses to AZD1222 COVID-19 vaccine. TCRdb keeps only in-frame clones here, not all; method: immunoSEQ multiplex PCR. The profile shows tens of thousands of clones, about 88% of them singletons. The source material was peripheral blood, sampled 28 days after the second AZD1222 dose. All receptors come from an adult who received the AZD1222 COVID-19 vaccine.

V and J are TRBV5-5 and TRBJ1-5, with TRBD1 matching over 7 bases. CDR1 is SGHKS, CDR2 YYEKEE, per germline (reference sequence). The V segment lost 6 bases and the J segment 0 bases; nucleotides outside the gene matches: 9. This CDR3 spans 16 amino acids. CDR3 region: CASTQGGRGSNQPQHF. In DNA form, the CDR3 reads TGTGCCAGCACCCAGGGGGGACGGGGTAGCAATCAGCCCCAGCATTTT.

V usage is TRBV6-5 and J usage is TRBJ2-7, with 8 positions matching TRBD1. V was clipped by 5 bases and J by 2 bases; unmatched bases: 2. The CDR3 sequence is 13 residues long. Per the germline V gene, CDR1 is MNHEY and CDR2 is SVGAGI. This CDR3 reads CASSQDRAYEQYF. Here the CDR3 DNA reads TGTGCCAGCAGTCAGGACAGGGCCTACGAGCAGTACTTC.

V and J are TRBV9 and TRBJ2-2; the match to TRBD2 covers 12 bases. The junction had 9 bases not matched to a gene; V was cut back by 0 bases and J by 3 bases. From germline, CDR1 is SGDLS and CDR2 YYNGEE. This CDR3 has 19 residues. The CDR3 nucleotides are TGTGCCAGCAGCGTAGCTACGGCGACTAGCGGGAGTCACACCGGGGAGCTGTTTTTT. Protein product: CASSVATATSGSHTGELFF.

V is TRBV2 and J is TRBJ1-1; D uncertain. Trimming left V 3 bases short and J 1 base short, with 6 bases between. In germline, CDR1 is SNHLY, CDR2 FYNNEI. CDR3 length: 13 amino acids. In DNA, the CDR3 is TGTGCCAGCAGTGACCGACCGAACACTGAAGCTTTCTTT. Protein product: CASSDRPNTEAFF.

The gene calls are TRBV3-1 (or the pseudogene TRBV3-2) and TRBJ2-7; 8 bases agree with TRBD2. CDR1 LGHDT and CDR2 YNNKEL come from the germline V gene (reference sequence). The CDR3 sequence is 15 residues long. Germline trimming cut 5 bases from V and 2 bases from J; bases unmatched to any gene: 8. The CDR3 loop reads CASSSSTAGAYEQYF. The DNA for the CDR3 is TGTGCCAGCAGCTCCTCCACAGCGGGGGCCTACGAGCAGTACTTC.

The chain combines TRBV27 with TRBJ2-2; no firm D call. Germline values: CDR1 MNHEY, CDR2 SMNVEV (reference sequence). This CDR3 contains 14 residues. V was cut by 4 bases and J by 0 bases, with 6 bases left in between. The DNA for the CDR3 is TGTGCCAGCAGTTCGACCTCGAACACCGGGGAGCTGTTTTTT. This sequence encodes CASSSTSNTGELFF.

V gene TRBV6-5 combines with J gene TRBJ1-6; D perhaps matches TRBD1 (5 bases). Germline values: CDR1 MNHEY, CDR2 SVGAGI. Trimming pared 2 bases from V and 8 bases from J, leaving 13 bases between. The CDR3 loop spans 15 amino acids. CDR3 DNA sequence: TGTGCCAGCAGTTACCGTGACGACAGTTATTCACCCCTCCACTTT. Translation: CASSYRDDSYSPLHF.

This chain links TRBV5-4 with TRBJ2-5; 8 positions agree with TRBD2. V was clipped by 0 bases and J by 5 bases; unmatched bases: 3. The length of the CDR3 is 14 residues. Germline CDR1 and CDR2: SGHNT and YYREEE (reference sequence). CDR3 protein: CASSLALAGETQYF. The CDR3 DNA sequence: TGTGCCAGCAGCTTGGCCCTAGCGGGTGAGACCCAGTACTTC.

The chain employs TRBV19 and TRBJ2-7; perhaps TRBD2 as D (6 bases). Germline V CDR1 and CDR2: LNHDA, SQIVND (reference sequence). The CDR3 covers 12 residues. V was trimmed by 6 bases and J by 6 bases, leaving 12 bases between them. CDR3 in DNA: TGTGCCAGTAGCGGAGGGCTCTCCGAGCAGTACTTC. This codes for CASSGGLSEQYF.

The V gene is TRBV11-3, the J gene TRBJ1-1; no clear D gene. Germline-derived CDR1 and CDR2 are SGHNT and YENEEA. V lost 5 bases, J lost 11 bases, and 15 bases lay in between. CDR3 length: 12 amino acids. The CDR3 spells CASSLSGGDAFF. In DNA, the CDR3 is TGTGCCAGCAGCCTCAGTGGCGGGGATGCTTTCTTT.

V usage is TRBV6-4 and J usage is TRBJ2-2; D is uncertain. The CDR3 totals 14 residues. Germline V gene sequence: CDR1 MRHNA, CDR2 SNTAGT. V lost 3 bases and J lost 1, with 6 bases in between. Written as DNA, the CDR3 is TGTGCCAGCAGTGAAGAGTTGAACACCGGGGAGCTGTTTTTT. Translation: CASSEELNTGELFF.

The rearrangement joins TRBV11-2 to TRBJ2-1; the D gene is possibly TRBD2 (6 bases). The CDR3 length is 14 residues. Germline-derived CDR1 and CDR2 are SGHAT and FQNNGV. Trimming removed 1 base at V and 2 bases at J, with 6 bases between. The CDR3 spells CASSLGGAYNEQFF. The CDR3 DNA follows: TGTGCCAGCAGCTTAGGCGGGGCCTACAATGAGCAGTTCTTC.

V gene TRBV2 combines with J gene TRBJ2-7, with 8 bases that match TRBD1. This CDR3 is 14 amino acids long. Trimming took 6 bases from V and 8 from J; bases not matched to a gene: 12. The germline gives CDR1 SNHLY, CDR2 FYNNEI. Here the CDR3 DNA reads TGTGCCAGCAGGGCCGGGACAGGCTTAACGCAGCAGTACTTC. It is translated as CASRAGTGLTQQYF.

The gene calls are TRBV5-4 and TRBJ2-3; D call uncertain. The germline V gene encodes CDR1 SGHNT and CDR2 YYREEE (reference sequence). Trimming left V 0 bases short and J 10 bases short, with 9 bases between. The CDR3 is made up of 12 amino acids. For the CDR3, the DNA is TGTGCCAGCAGCTTGGTCGGCGGTGCGCAGTATTTT. Protein: CASSLVGGAQYF.

The chain has TRBV7-8 and TRBJ2-1; D unclear. V shed 1 base and J shed 2 bases, with 6 bases lying between them. CDR1 is SGHVS, CDR2 FQNEAQ, per germline. The CDR3 extends over 14 amino acids. The CDR3 DNA reads as TGTGCCAGCAGCTTAGGACGCACCTACAATGAGCAGTTCTTC. Protein: CASSLGRTYNEQFF. The full variable domain, rest sourced from reference TRBV7-8 and TRBJ2-1, is GAGVSQSPRYKVAKRGQDVALRCDPISGHVSLFWYQQALGQGPEFLTYFQNEAQLDKSGLPSDRFFAERPEGSVSTLKIQRTQQEDSAVYLCASSLGRTYNEQFFGPGTRLTVL.

The chain employs TRBV28 and TRBJ1-1; D not certain. V gave up 8 bases and J gave up 2 bases, with 12 bases separating them. This CDR3 comprises 13 residues. CDR1 and CDR2 (germline): MDHEN, SYDVKM. The CDR3 here is CASGPAQNTEAFF. Written as DNA, the CDR3 is TGTGCCAGCGGCCCGGCGCAAAACACTGAAGCTTTCTTT.

The chain joins TRBV7-3 to TRBJ1-2, with D maybe TRBD1 (6 bases). The CDR3 contains 14 residues. Germline V CDR1 and CDR2: SGHTA, FQGTGA. Trimming shortened V by 5 bases and J by 6 bases, and 16 bases separated the two germline ends. The CDR3 DNA reads TGTGCCAGCAGCATGCAACGGACAGCGAATGGCTACACCTTC. Protein: CASSMQRTANGYTF. The full variable domain, with the rest looked up from reference TRBV7-3 and TRBJ1-2, is GAGVSQTPSNKVTEKGKYVELRCDPISGHTALYWYRQSLGQGPEFLIYFQGTGAADDSGLPNDRFFAVRPEGSVSTLKIQRTERGDSAVYLCASSMQRTANGYTFGSGTRLTVV.

The chain has TRBV28 and TRBJ1-2; no clear D. CDR3 length: 14 amino acids. Trimming removed 10 bases from V and 4 bases from J, with 19 bases in between. In germline, CDR1 is MDHEN, CDR2 SYDVKM. The CDR3 spells CATQLSSYPYGYTF. Here the CDR3 DNA reads TGTGCCACCCAACTTTCCTCCTACCCCTATGGCTACACCTTC.

The rearrangement links TRBV29-1 to TRBJ2-1; 9 bases are shared with TRBD2. Germline V lookup: CDR1 SQVTM, CDR2 ANQGSEA. The CDR3 is 12 residues long. V shed 6 bases and J 5 bases; nucleotides not matched to a gene: 2. For the CDR3, the DNA is TGCAGCGTAGCTAGCGGGGACAATGAGCAGTTCTTC. Translated: CSVASGDNEQFF.

The chain combines TRBV6-5 with TRBJ1-5; 10 nucleotides agree with TRBD1. The germline V gene has CDR1 MNHEY and CDR2 SVGAGI. The CDR3 is made up of 15 amino acids. Trimming cost V 6 bases and J 2 bases; bases outside gene matches: 4. The CDR3 here is CASSRDRGGNQPQHF. Written as DNA, the CDR3 is TGTGCCAGCAGCCGGGACAGGGGAGGCAATCAGCCCCAGCATTTT.

The chain is built from TRBV4-1 and TRBJ2-1; the D is unclear. There are 14 residues in the CDR3. Germline lookup yields CDR1 MGHRA and CDR2 YSYEKL. V lost 0 bases and J 2 bases, leaving 5 bases between the germline ends. The CDR3 protein is CASSQDPTYNEQFF. CDR3 in DNA: TGCGCCAGCAGCCAAGATCCTACCTACAATGAGCAGTTCTTC.

This clone has just one count. The V gene is TRBV18, the J gene TRBJ1-4; 9 positions match TRBD1. Per germline, CDR1 KGHSH and CDR2 LQKENI. V dropped 3 bases and J dropped 4; count of bases not matched to a gene: 3. The CDR3 consists of 15 residues. The CDR3 protein is CASSPMGQGNEKLFF. The CDR3 DNA follows: TGTGCCAGCTCACCTATGGGACAGGGTAATGAAAAACTGTTTTTT.

The CDR3 DNA reads as TGTGCCAGCAGCTTGAGCAGCTACACTGAAGCTTTCTTT. As protein: CASSLSSYTEAFF. V gene TRBV5-4 combines with J gene TRBJ1-1; D is ambiguous. In germline, CDR1 is SGHNT, CDR2 YYREEE (reference sequence). The CDR3 has 13 residues. Trimming took off 1 base at V and 3 bases at J, with 7 bases between the two ends.

The chain couples TRBV27 to TRBJ2-7; D tentatively fits TRBD1 or TRBD2 (7 bases each). Germline values: CDR1 MNHEY, CDR2 SMNVEV (reference sequence). V was clipped by 6 bases and J by 4 bases, with 16 bases between them. This CDR3 is 14 amino acids long. The chain's CDR3 is CASSYAGGGYEQYF. The DNA for the CDR3 is TGTGCCAGCAGCTACGCAGGGGGGGGGTACGAGCAGTACTTC.

This clone showed up just a few times. This rearrangement joins TRBV7-2 to TRBJ2-1; no clear D gene. Germline lookup yields CDR1 SGHTA and CDR2 FQGNSA. The V and J ends lost 2 bases and 6 bases respectively, with 8 bases between them. The CDR3 is 13 amino acids. The CDR3 reads CASSLQQTNEQFF. As DNA, the CDR3 is TGTGCCAGCAGCTTACAGCAGACCAATGAGCAGTTCTTC.

The chain recombines TRBV7-2 with TRBJ2-2; D is unclear. This CDR3 spans 15 amino acids. Trimming cost V 2 bases and J 0 bases, with 7 bases left between them. The germline gives CDR1 SGHTA, CDR2 FQGNSA. In DNA form, the CDR3 reads TGTGCCAGCAGCTTATCGGCTGCGAACACCGGGGAGCTGTTTTTT. Amino acids: CASSLSAANTGELFF. Supplemented by reference TRBV7-2 and TRBJ2-2, the full variable domain reads GAGVSQSPSNKVTEKGKDVELRCDPISGHTALYWYRQSLGQGLEFLIYFQGNSAPDKSGLPSDRFSAERTGGSVSTLTIQRTQQEDSAVYLCASSLSAANTGELFFGEGSRLTVL.

The chain recombines TRBV19 with TRBJ2-7, with TRBD2 matching over 11 bases. The V gene's germline CDR1 is LNHDA and CDR2 SQIVND (reference sequence). V lost 5 bases, J lost 4 bases, and 7 bases stayed unmatched. The CDR3 length is 15 residues. Here the CDR3 DNA reads TGTGCCAGTAGTGGCCTTAGCGGGAGGGGATACGAGCAGTACTTC. This codes for CASSGLSGRGYEQYF.